This T cell receptor beta chain was documented in a study of shared clonotypes between healthy human individuals. Germline assignment: CDR1 SGHRS and CDR2 YFSETQ. The CDR3 runs to 14 residues. V shed 3 bases and J 4 bases; nucleotides not matched to a gene: 6. Each subset's genomic DNA was split evenly across several immunoSEQ plates. Assay used: immunoSEQ multiplex PCR; TCRdb lists only in-frame clones, some missing. The data hold hundreds of thousands of clones, with roughly 77% observed a single time. This receptor was obtained from a woman aged 40 to 49 in good health. Some clones in this sample may be carry-over from other donors' samples. The chain is built from TRBV5-1 and TRBJ1-1, with 7 bases matching TRBD1. The specimen sequenced was PBMCs. CDR3 sequence: CASSWGDSLTEAFF. The CDR3, as DNA: TGCGCCAGCAGCTGGGGGGACAGCCTCACTGAAGCTTTCTTT.